Given below is one T cell receptor beta chain in context. Antigen unknown. Some clones are missing from TCRdb's copy, which holds only in-frame ones; the method was immunoSEQ multiplex PCR. The sample lists around 40,000 clones; approximately 86% were seen once. The record originates from a study of OX40 agonist ivuxolimab in advanced cancers. Study summary: Patients were roughly 83% male with ages roughly 20 to 80, mean about 60. Three patients, one with hepatocellular carcinoma and two with cutaneous melanoma, responded partially.

The CDR3 covers 17 residues. Germline loops: CDR1 KGHSH, CDR2 LQKENI. After removal of 4 bases from V and 8 bases from J, the junction contained 10 bases not matched to a gene. Study results and caveats: Averaged across samples, CD8+ T cells carried more expanded clones than CD4+ did.

This chain links TRBV18 with TRBJ2-1; 14 nucleotides line up with TRBD2. The sample was CD4+ or CD8+ T cells sorted from blood, taken in a trial of the OX40 agonist ivuxolimab. This receptor was taken from an adult with an advanced solid tumor such as melanoma, head and neck, liver or kidney cancer. CDR3 bases: TGTGCCAGCTCACTCGGGACTAGCGGGAGCCATGAGTATGAGCAGTTCTTC. Encoded protein: CASSLGTSGSHEYEQFF.